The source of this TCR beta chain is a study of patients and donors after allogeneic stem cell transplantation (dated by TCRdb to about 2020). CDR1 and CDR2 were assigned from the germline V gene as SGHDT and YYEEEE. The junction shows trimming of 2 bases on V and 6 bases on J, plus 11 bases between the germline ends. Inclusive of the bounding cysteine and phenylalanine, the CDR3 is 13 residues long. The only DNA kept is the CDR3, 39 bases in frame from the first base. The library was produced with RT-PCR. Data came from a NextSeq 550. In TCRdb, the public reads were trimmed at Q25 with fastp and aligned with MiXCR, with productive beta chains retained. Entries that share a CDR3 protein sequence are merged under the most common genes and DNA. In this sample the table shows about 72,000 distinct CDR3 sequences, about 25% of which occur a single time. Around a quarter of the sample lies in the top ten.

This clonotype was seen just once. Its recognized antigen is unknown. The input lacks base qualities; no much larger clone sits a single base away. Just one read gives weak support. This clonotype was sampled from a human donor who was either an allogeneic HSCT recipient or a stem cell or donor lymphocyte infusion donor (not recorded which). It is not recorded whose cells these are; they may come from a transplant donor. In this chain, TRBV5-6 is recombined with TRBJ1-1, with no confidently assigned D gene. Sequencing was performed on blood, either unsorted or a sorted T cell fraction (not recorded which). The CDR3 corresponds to CASSFLHPPEAFF. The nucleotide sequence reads TGTGCCAGCAGCTTCTTGCACCCCCCTGAAGCTTTCTTT. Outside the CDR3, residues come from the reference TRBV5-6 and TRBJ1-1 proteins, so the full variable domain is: DAGVTQSPTHLIKTRGQQVTLRCSPKSGHDTVSWYQQALGQGPQFIFQYYEEEERQRGNFPDRFSGHQFPNYSSELNVNALLLGDSALYLCASSFLHPPEAFFGQGTRLTVV.